Below, one T cell receptor (beta chain) is given with its context. Its specificity is unknown. The PCR ran on 60 Vbeta and 13 Jbeta primers. TCRdb keeps only in-frame clones here, not all; method: immunoSEQ multiplex PCR. The table lists roughly 96,000 clones, roughly 79% of them singletons, with 2.5% to 3.5% in the top ten. The data derive from a study of cytomegalovirus exposure and HLA in healthy donors. Whole-study findings and limits: Sequencing likely produced, as an artifact, a cluster of highly shared sequence variants. Later analysis associated a missense DCLRE1C variant with TCR beta V- and J-gene trimming. Cytomegalovirus association was listed for under 200 TCR beta chains.

With 4 bases clipped from V and 10 bases from J, the junction kept 8 bases outside the gene matches. The CDR3 totals 15 residues. Germline CDR1 reads ENHRY; CDR2 reads SYGVKD. Sequencing used PBMCs. The clonotype was recovered from a female donor in good health and CMV-seropositive. V gene TRBV10-3 combines with J gene TRBJ2-1, with 12 bases matching TRBD2. In DNA, the CDR3 is TGTGCCATCAGTGCGAGTCTAGCGGGAGGGAACGAGCAGTTCTTC. Its translation is CAISASLAGGNEQFF.